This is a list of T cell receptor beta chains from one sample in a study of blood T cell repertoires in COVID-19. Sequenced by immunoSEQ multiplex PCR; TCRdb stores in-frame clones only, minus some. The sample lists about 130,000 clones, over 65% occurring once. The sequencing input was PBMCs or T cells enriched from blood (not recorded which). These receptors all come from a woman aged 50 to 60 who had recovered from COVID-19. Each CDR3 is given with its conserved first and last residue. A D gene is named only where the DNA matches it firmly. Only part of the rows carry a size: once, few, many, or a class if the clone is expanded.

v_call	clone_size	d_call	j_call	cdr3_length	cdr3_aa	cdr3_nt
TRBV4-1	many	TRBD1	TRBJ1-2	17	CASSQDSPGQGAFGYTF	TGCGCCAGCAGCCAAGATTCTCCGGGACAGGGGGCGTTTGGCTACACCTTC
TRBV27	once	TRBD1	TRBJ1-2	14	CASSFRGQGAGYTF	TGTGCCAGCAGTTTCCGGGGACAGGGTGCTGGCTACACCTTC
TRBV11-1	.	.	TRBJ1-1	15	CASSLTAWGNTEAFF	TGTGCCAGCAGCTTGACAGCCTGGGGGAACACTGAAGCTTTCTTT
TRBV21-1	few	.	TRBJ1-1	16	CASSNHGWTVNTEAFF	TGTGCCAGCAGCAACCATGGGTGGACAGTGAACACTGAAGCTTTCTTT
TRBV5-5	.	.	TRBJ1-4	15	CASSKQTGWNEKLFF	TGTGCCAGCAGCAAACAGACAGGCTGGAATGAAAAACTGTTTTTT
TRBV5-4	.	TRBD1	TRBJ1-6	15	CASRPVGQHNSPLHF	TGTGCCAGCAGACCGGTGGGACAGCATAATTCACCCCTCCACTTT
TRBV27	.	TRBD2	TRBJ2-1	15	CASSVSGGARNEQFF	TGTGCCAGCAGTGTAAGCGGGGGGGCTCGAAATGAGCAGTTCTTC
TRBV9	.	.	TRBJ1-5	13	CASSAHFNQPQHF	TGTGCCAGCAGCGCCCACTTTAATCAGCCCCAGCATTTT
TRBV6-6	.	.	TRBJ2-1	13	CASNNRGYNEQFF	TGTGCCAGCAACAACCGGGGCTACAATGAGCAGTTCTTC
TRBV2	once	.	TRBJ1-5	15	CASSDWKEGGQPQHF	TGTGCCAGCAGTGATTGGAAAGAGGGTGGGCAGCCCCAGCATTTT
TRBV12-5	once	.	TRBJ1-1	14	CASGRTEKNTEAFF	TGTGCTAGTGGTCGGACAGAGAAGAACACTGAAGCTTTCTTT
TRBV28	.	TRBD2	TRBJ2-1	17	CASSLFTPSGAGDEQFF	TGTGCCAGCAGTTTATTCACCCCATCCGGGGCGGGGGATGAGCAGTTCTTC
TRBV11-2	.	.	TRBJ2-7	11	CASTGLVEQYF	TGTGCCAGCACCGGTCTTGTCGAGCAGTACTTC
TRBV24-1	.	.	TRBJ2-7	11	CATSDFGEQYF	TGTGCCACCAGTGATTTCGGCGAGCAGTACTTC
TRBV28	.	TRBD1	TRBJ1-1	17	CASSLVPRGTIDTEAFF	TGTGCCAGCAGTTTAGTTCCCAGGGGGACGATTGACACTGAAGCTTTCTTT
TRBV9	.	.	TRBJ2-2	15	CASSPRQWGTGELFF	TGTGCCAGCAGCCCCCGACAGTGGGGAACCGGGGAGCTGTTTTTT
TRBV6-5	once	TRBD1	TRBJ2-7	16	CASSYSPGTGNLGQYF	TGTGCCAGCAGTTACTCTCCCGGGACAGGGAATTTAGGGCAGTACTTC
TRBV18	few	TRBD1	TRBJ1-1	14	CASSPNSGGTEAFF	TGTGCCAGCTCACCGAACTCAGGGGGCACTGAAGCTTTCTTT
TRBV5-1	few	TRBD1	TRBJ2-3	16	CASSLVTGADTDTQYF	TGCGCCAGCAGCTTGGTCACAGGGGCCGACACAGATACGCAGTATTTT
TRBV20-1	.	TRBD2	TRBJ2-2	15	CSASMASGPTGELFF	TGCAGTGCTAGTATGGCTAGCGGACCCACCGGGGAGCTGTTTTTT
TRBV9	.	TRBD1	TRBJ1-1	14	CASSVLTGDTEAFF	TGTGCCAGCAGCGTCCTCACAGGGGACACTGAAGCTTTCTTT
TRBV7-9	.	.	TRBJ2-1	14	CASSLGTRGDEQFF	TGTGCCAGCAGCCTCGGGACAAGGGGCGATGAGCAGTTCTTC
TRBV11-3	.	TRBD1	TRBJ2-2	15	CASARGQGASGELFF	TGTGCCAGCGCCAGGGGACAGGGGGCGAGCGGGGAGCTGTTTTTT
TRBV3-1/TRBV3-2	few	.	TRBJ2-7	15	CASSQEGGPSYEQYF	TGTGCCAGCAGCCAAGAAGGAGGTCCCTCCTACGAGCAGTACTTC
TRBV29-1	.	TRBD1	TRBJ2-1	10	CSAHGTGVFF	TGCAGCGCACACGGGACAGGGGTGTTCTTC
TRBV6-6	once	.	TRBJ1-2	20	CASSPLGVWVAHGANYGYTF	TGTGCCAGCAGTCCCCTAGGCGTTTGGGTCGCCCACGGAGCTAACTATGGCTACACCTTC
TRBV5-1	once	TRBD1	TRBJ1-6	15	CASSHSGTDNSPLHF	TGCGCCAGCAGCCATAGCGGGACAGATAATTCACCCCTCCACTTT
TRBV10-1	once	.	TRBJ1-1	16	CASSEGGRGVTTEAFF	TGCGCCAGCAGCGAGGGAGGACGGGGGGTGACCACTGAAGCTTTCTTT
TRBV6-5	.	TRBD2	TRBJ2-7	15	CASSYSSSGTYEQYF	TGTGCCAGCAGTTACTCGTCTAGCGGCACCTACGAGCAGTACTTC
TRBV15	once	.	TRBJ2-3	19	CATSRDVEWGEVVTDTQYF	TGTGCCACCAGCAGAGATGTTGAATGGGGGGAGGTGGTCACAGATACGCAGTATTTT
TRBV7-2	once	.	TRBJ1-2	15	CASSPGLGSNYGYTF	TGTGCCAGCAGCCCTGGACTAGGATCTAACTATGGCTACACCTTC
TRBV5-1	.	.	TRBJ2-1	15	CASSLGGRGLNEQFF	TGCGCCAGCAGCTTGGGTGGGAGGGGGTTAAATGAGCAGTTCTTC
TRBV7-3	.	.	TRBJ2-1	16	CASSLSVGAIYNEQFF	TGTGCCAGCAGCTTATCTGTGGGGGCGATATACAATGAGCAGTTCTTC
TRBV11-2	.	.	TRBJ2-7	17	CASSLGGGRGYSYEQYF	TGTGCCAGCAGCTTAGGAGGAGGCAGGGGATACTCCTACGAGCAGTACTTC
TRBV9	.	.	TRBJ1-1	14	CASTRAGANTEAFF	TGTGCCAGCACCAGGGCGGGGGCGAACACTGAAGCTTTCTTT
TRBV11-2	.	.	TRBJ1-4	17	CASRSGVEAVSNEKLFF	TGTGCCAGCAGGTCAGGGGTGGAGGCAGTATCTAATGAAAAACTGTTTTTT
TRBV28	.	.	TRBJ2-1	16	CASSTSTASSYNEQFF	TGTGCCAGCAGTACATCGACAGCTAGCTCCTACAATGAGCAGTTCTTC
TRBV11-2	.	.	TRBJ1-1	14	CASSAALLNTEAFF	TGTGCCAGCAGCGCGGCGCTTTTGAACACTGAAGCTTTCTTT
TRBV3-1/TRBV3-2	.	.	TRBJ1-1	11	CASSRSAEAFF	TGTGCCAGCAGTCGCTCGGCTGAAGCTTTCTTT
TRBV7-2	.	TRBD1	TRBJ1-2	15	CASSFLDRSNYGYTF	TGTGCCAGCAGCTTCTTGGACAGGAGTAACTATGGCTACACCTTC
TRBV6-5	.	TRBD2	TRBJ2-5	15	CASSPTSGGGETQYF	TGTGCCAGCAGCCCGACTAGCGGGGGTGGAGAGACCCAGTACTTC
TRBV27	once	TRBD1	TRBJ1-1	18	CASSLQGGGYGVNTEAFF	TGTGCCAGCAGTTTACAAGGAGGGGGCTATGGAGTGAACACTGAAGCTTTCTTT